The 21 T cell receptor beta chains below were found in one sample sequenced in a study of sequential checkpoint blockade in melanoma. TCRdb keeps only in-frame clones here, not all; method: immunoSEQ multiplex PCR. Found here are about 9,000 clones, 45% to 60% of them singletons; the top ten hold 41%. The treatment here: randomized to nivolumab then ipilimumab (arm A) or the reverse (arm B). Sequenced material: CD8+ T cells sorted from blood (inferred from file names), taken from a patient given nivolumab and ipilimumab in sequence. These receptors were taken from a human donor with melanoma.

V gene TRBV4-3 combines with J gene TRBJ2-2, with 14 bases aligning to TRBD2. The CDR3 loop spans 18 amino acids. Per the germline V gene, CDR1 is LGHNA and CDR2 is YSLEER. The trim removed 4 bases at V and 3 bases at J, leaving 7 bases unmatched. DNA of the CDR3: TGCGCCAGCAGCCTCGGACTAGCGGGGGGTATGGACACCGGGGAGCTGTTTTTT. Protein: CASSLGLAGGMDTGELFF.

The chain couples TRBV2 to TRBJ1-6; 7 bases align to TRBD1. This CDR3 has 15 amino acids. Germline V gene data show CDR1 as SNHLY and CDR2 as FYNNEI. J lost 9 bases, V lost 6 bases, and 11 bases had no gene match. The CDR3 spells CASRAIGGGVSPLHF. In nucleotides, the CDR3 is TGTGCCAGCAGAGCGATAGGGGGCGGAGTTTCACCCCTCCACTTT.

This rearrangement joins TRBV19 to TRBJ2-1; TRBD2 might be the D (6 bases). CDR1 is LNHDA and CDR2 is SQIVND in the germline V gene (reference sequence). Deletions cut 5 bases from V and 6 bases from J, with 11 bases between. This CDR3 has 13 residues. The CDR3: CASSWDSANEQFF. CDR3 in DNA: TGTGCCAGTAGTTGGGACTCAGCCAATGAGCAGTTCTTC.

V is TRBV7-6 and J is TRBJ2-7, with D perhaps matching TRBD2 (6 bases). V was shortened by 3 bases and J by 2 bases, with 14 bases between the two germline ends. The CDR3 has 15 residues. Per the germline V gene, CDR1 is SGHVS and CDR2 is FNYEAQ. Here the CDR3 reads CASSFEAGEAYEQYF. CDR3 DNA sequence: TGTGCCAGCAGCTTTGAGGCCGGGGAGGCCTACGAGCAGTACTTC.

The chain employs TRBV7-9 and TRBJ1-6, with D perhaps matching TRBD1 (5 bases). Germline V CDR1 and CDR2: SEHNR, FQNEAQ (reference sequence). The CDR3 spans 15 residues. The ends were cut back, 5 bases at V and 10 bases at J, with 18 bases in the middle. In DNA, the CDR3 is TGTGCCAGCAGCCAAGGTCGTCAGGGAAAGTCACCCCTCCACTTT. Residues: CASSQGRQGKSPLHF.

The chain uses TRBV7-6 and TRBJ2-7, with D possibly TRBD2 on 6 matching bases. V was clipped by 3 bases and J by 2 bases, with 11 bases between them. The CDR3 runs 14 residues. The germline CDR1 and CDR2 sequences are SGHVS and FNYEAQ. The CDR3 loop reads CASSFLGEAYEQYF. CDR3 nucleotides: TGTGCCAGCAGCTTCTTAGGGGAGGCCTACGAGCAGTACTTC. The variable domain in full, with the rest retrieved from reference TRBV7-6 and TRBJ2-7, is GAGVSQSPRYKVTKRGQDVALRCDPISGHVSLYWYRQALGQGPEFLTYFNYEAQQDKSGLPNDRFSAERPEGSISTLTIQRTEQRDSAMYRCASSFLGEAYEQYFGPGTRLTVT.

The chain joins TRBV19 to TRBJ2-5; 8 bases line up with TRBD1. The CDR3 is 16 amino acids. The V and J ends lost 2 bases and 4 bases, in that order; junction bases with no gene match: 9. The germline V gene encodes CDR1 LNHDA and CDR2 SQIVND (reference sequence). CDR3 nucleotide sequence: TGTGCCAGTAGTATACCCTCTCGGACAGGGCGAGAGACCCAGTACTTC. Translating it yields CASSIPSRTGRETQYF.

The chain links TRBV6-5 to TRBJ1-1, with D uncertain. The germline V gene encodes CDR1 MNHEY and CDR2 SVGAGI. Trimming removed 0 bases at V and 1 base at J, with 3 bases between. The CDR3 is 13 residues long. The CDR3: CASSYSRNTEAFF. The CDR3 DNA reads TGTGCCAGCAGTTACTCTCGGAACACTGAAGCTTTCTTT.

This chain uses TRBV19 with TRBJ1-5, with D possibly matching TRBD1 (6 bases). The CDR3 spans 19 residues. From germline, CDR1 is LNHDA and CDR2 SQIVND (reference sequence). Trimming took off 5 bases at V and 3 bases at J, with 26 bases between the two ends. CDR3 protein: CASSHRGLEGSVSNQPQHF. The DNA for the CDR3 is TGTGCCAGTAGTCATAGGGGGTTAGAGGGCAGCGTATCCAATCAGCCCCAGCATTTT.

The table lists this clone with a count of one. The gene calls are TRBV7-8 and TRBJ2-3; D not certain. V was trimmed by 0 bases and J by 6 bases, leaving 10 bases between them. CDR1 and CDR2 (germline): SGHVS, FQNEAQ. The CDR3 extends over 14 amino acids. CDR3 coding DNA: TGTGCCAGCAGCTTAGCCGCAGCGCGTGATACGCAGTATTTT. Amino acid sequence: CASSLAAARDTQYF.

This chain connects TRBV7-9 to TRBJ2-7, with 8 nucleotides matching TRBD1. This CDR3 has 16 amino acids. Germline V CDR1 and CDR2: SEHNR, FQNEAQ (reference sequence). Unmatched junction bases numbered 10, after V lost 4 bases and J lost 2 bases. For the CDR3, the DNA is TGTGCCAGCAGCTCCCCCGGGACAGGAGCCACCTACGAGCAGTACTTC. Its protein is CASSSPGTGATYEQYF.

The chain employs TRBV10-3 and TRBJ1-1; maybe TRBD1 (5 bases). Per germline, CDR1 ENHRY and CDR2 SYGVKD. V was pared by 6 bases and J by 1 base, with 12 bases between. The CDR3 sequence is 14 residues long. The CDR3 loop reads CAISWGGSNTEAFF. CDR3 DNA sequence: TGTGCCATCAGCTGGGGCGGTTCGAACACTGAAGCTTTCTTT.

The V and J genes are TRBV13 and TRBJ1-2; 7 nucleotides line up with TRBD1. The CDR3 is made up of 14 amino acids. The germline gives CDR1 PRHDT, CDR2 FYEKMQ (reference sequence). Trimming cost V 4 bases and J 8 bases; bases outside gene matches: 10. CDR3 protein: CASSYWAQGTGYTF. The CDR3, as DNA: TGTGCCAGCAGCTATTGGGCACAGGGGACAGGCTACACCTTC.

By share, this clone counts as medium-sized. J is TRBJ2-5 and V is TRBV4-1, with D unresolved. V lost 0 bases to trimming and J lost 3 bases, with 5 bases between them. Germline loops: CDR1 MGHRA, CDR2 YSYEKL. The length of the CDR3 is 13 residues. The CDR3 loop reads CASSQDVEETQYF. CDR3 nucleotides: TGCGCCAGCAGCCAAGACGTAGAAGAGACCCAGTACTTC.

The CDR3 protein is CAVQGGRNTEAFF. The CDR3 bases are TGTGCCGTACAGGGCGGGCGGAACACTGAAGCTTTCTTT. J is TRBJ1-1 and V is TRBV6-5; TRBD1 might be the D (6 bases). V was clipped by 11 bases and J by 1 base, with 14 bases between them. The CDR3 covers 13 residues. Germline V gene lookup returns CDR1 MNHEY and CDR2 SVGAGI.

This chain uses TRBV5-4 with TRBJ2-7; the match to TRBD1 covers 9 bases. The CDR3 loop spans 13 amino acids. Trimming removed 5 bases from V and 7 bases from J; junction bases left unmatched: 7. CDR1 and CDR2 (germline): SGHNT, YYREEE (reference sequence). CDR3 nucleotide sequence: TGTGCCAGCAGTCTACAGGGGGCCAGGGAGCAGTACTTC. Translation: CASSLQGAREQYF.

The genes are TRBV30 and TRBJ2-1; 8 bases are a match to TRBD2. The CDR3 length is 15 residues. Germline V gene data show CDR1 as GTSNPN and CDR2 as SVGIG (reference sequence). With 4 bases clipped from V and 2 bases from J, the junction kept 7 bases outside the gene matches. The DNA for the CDR3 is TGTGCCTGGATAAACGGGGGGGAACCCTACAATGAGCAGTTCTTC. Amino acid sequence: CAWINGGEPYNEQFF.

The chain links TRBV27 to TRBJ2-3; 11 bases line up with TRBD2. The CDR3 extends over 15 amino acids. Germline CDR1 MNHEY, CDR2 SMNVEV (reference sequence). Trimming cost V 7 bases and J 2 bases; bases outside gene matches: 5. The CDR3 DNA is TGTGCCAGCACACTAGCGGGAGTGGTCACAGATACGCAGTATTTT. Its protein is CASTLAGVVTDTQYF.

The chain couples TRBV7-9 to TRBJ2-1; TRBD2 might be the D (5 bases). Germline V gives CDR1 SEHNR, CDR2 FQNEAQ (reference sequence). Trimming removed 6 bases at V and 8 bases at J, with 20 bases between. This CDR3 has 15 amino acids. CDR3 residues: CASSFKSGITDEQFF. For the CDR3, the DNA is TGTGCCAGCAGTTTCAAATCCGGGATCACCGATGAGCAGTTCTTC.

CDR3: CASSPLAGGAYEQYF. The CDR3 DNA is TGTGCCAGCAGTCCCTTAGCGGGAGGAGCCTACGAGCAGTACTTC. This chain connects TRBV28 to TRBJ2-7, with 10 bases lining up with TRBD2. Looked up from germline, CDR1 is MDHEN and CDR2 is SYDVKM. The V segment lost 5 bases and the J segment 2 bases; nucleotides outside the gene matches: 6. The CDR3 consists of 15 residues. The full variable domain, in which reference TRBV28 and TRBJ2-7 provide the parts outside the CDR3, is DVKVTQSSRYLVKRTGEKVFLECVQDMDHENMFWYRQDPGLGLRLIYFSYDVKMKEKGDIPEGYSVSREKKERFSLILESASTNQTSMYLCASSPLAGGAYEQYFGPGTRLTVT.

This chain links TRBV4-3 with TRBJ2-7; tentatively, D is TRBD2 (5 bases). The CDR3 totals 14 residues. V lost 4 bases and J lost 1, with 11 bases in between. Per the germline V gene, CDR1 is LGHNA and CDR2 is YSLEER. CDR3 sequence (DNA): TGCGCCAGCAGCCCGGGAACGGCGTCCTACGAGCAGTACTTC. It specifies CASSPGTASYEQYF.